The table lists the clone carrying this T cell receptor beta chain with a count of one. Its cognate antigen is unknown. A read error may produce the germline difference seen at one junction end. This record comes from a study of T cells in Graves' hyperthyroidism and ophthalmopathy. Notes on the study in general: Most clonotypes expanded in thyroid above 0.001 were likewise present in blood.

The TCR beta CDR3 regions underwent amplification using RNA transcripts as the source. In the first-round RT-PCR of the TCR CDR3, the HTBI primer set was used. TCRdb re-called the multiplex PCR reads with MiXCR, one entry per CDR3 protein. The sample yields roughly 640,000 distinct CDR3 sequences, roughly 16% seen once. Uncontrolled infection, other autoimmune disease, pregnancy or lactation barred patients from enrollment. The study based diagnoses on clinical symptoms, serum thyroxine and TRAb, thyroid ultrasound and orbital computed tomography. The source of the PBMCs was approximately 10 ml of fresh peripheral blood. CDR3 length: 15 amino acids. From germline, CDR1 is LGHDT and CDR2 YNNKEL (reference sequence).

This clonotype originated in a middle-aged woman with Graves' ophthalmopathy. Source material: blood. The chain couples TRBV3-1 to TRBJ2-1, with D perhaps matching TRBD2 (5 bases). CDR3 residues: CASRRDPSSYNKQFF. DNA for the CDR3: TGTGCCAGCAGGAGAGACCCTAGCTCCTACAATAAGCAGTTCTTC.